These 14 T cell receptor beta chains were all obtained from the same sample, sequenced in a study of shared clonotypes between healthy human individuals (dated by TCRdb to the early 2020s). Receptor amplification or capture employed the immunoSEQ multiplex PCR assay. The table was pulled from immuneACCESS by TCRdb, which kept in-frame rearrangements only. Such tables lose some clones; where checked, under half of the loss comes from unresolved V genes, and the rest has no known cause. The sample table holds around 2,000,000 clones, of which about 95% were seen once. The ten largest clonotypes hold approximately 1.2% of the sample. CD8 naive samples were obtained by positive selection for CCR7 among CD45RO-negative cells, yielding a CD45RA+CCR7+ population from which TemRA cells were excluded. Material: naive CD8+ T cells sorted from blood. This specimen's cell subset or site label, per the study, means: CD45RA+CCR7+. The receptors derive from a man between 18 and 35 years old in good health.

The chain has TRBV5-1 and TRBJ2-1, with 9 bases aligning to TRBD1. Germline loops: CDR1 SGHRS, CDR2 YFSETQ. The J segment lost 9 bases and the V segment lost 0 bases, leaving 16 bases of the junction unmatched. This CDR3 region has 18 residues. CDR3 sequence: CASSLADWGMTGGSEQFF. For the CDR3, the DNA is TGCGCCAGCAGCTTGGCCGATTGGGGTATGACAGGGGGAAGTGAGCAGTTCTTC.

The chain is built from TRBV9 and TRBJ2-7, with TRBD1 as a possible D gene (5 bases). The CDR3 is made up of 13 amino acids. Per germline, CDR1 SGDLS and CDR2 YYNGEE. Trimming removed 4 bases from V and 6 bases from J, with 14 bases in between. CDR3 sequence (DNA): TGTGCCAGCAGCCCCCGACAGCGCCTCGAGCAGTACTTC. Amino acid sequence: CASSPRQRLEQYF.

This chain joins TRBV5-1 and TRBJ1-4; D possibly corresponds to TRBD1 (5 bases). Germline V gives CDR1 SGHRS, CDR2 YFSETQ. The CDR3 is 14 amino acids. The V end lost 4 bases, the J end lost 5 bases, and 12 bases lay between the germline ends. The DNA of the CDR3 is TGCGCCAGCAGCCTCCTGGAGGGGAATGAAAAACTGTTTTTT. It codes for CASSLLEGNEKLFF.

The chain couples TRBV30 to TRBJ2-7; D is unclear. Deletions cut 4 bases from V and 5 bases from J, with 9 bases between. The germline gives CDR1 GTSNPN, CDR2 SVGIG (reference sequence). This CDR3 is built from 11 residues. The CDR3 sequence is CAWTTLDEQYF. The CDR3 region has the DNA TGTGCCTGGACTACCCTGGACGAGCAGTACTTC.

The rearrangement uses TRBV5-1 and TRBJ1-1; D is unclear. The CDR3 has 14 residues. The germline V and J ends were trimmed by 4 bases and 4 bases, with 14 bases remaining between them. Germline assignment: CDR1 SGHRS and CDR2 YFSETQ. The CDR3 nucleotides read TGCGCCAGCAGCGCTCTTGGGTTGAGCACTGAAGCTTTCTTT. This codes for CASSALGLSTEAFF.

This clone was counted a single time. V and J are TRBV4-1 and TRBJ2-7; D is undetermined. The germline gives CDR1 MGHRA, CDR2 YSYEKL. The CDR3 spans 14 residues. The germline V and J ends were trimmed by 4 bases and 3 bases, with 13 bases remaining between them. DNA for the CDR3: TGCGCCAGCAGCCCGAAGGCAGCGAACTACGAGCAGTACTTC. It is translated as CASSPKAANYEQYF.

The rearrangement links TRBV5-1 to TRBJ1-1; the D gene is possibly TRBD1 (5 bases). The V end was cut by 3 bases, the J end by 4 bases, with 16 bases between. There are 15 residues in the CDR3. CDR1 and CDR2 from the germline V gene are SGHRS and YFSETQ. CDR3 coding DNA: TGCGCCAGCAGCTGGAAGCCTCGGGACTTCACTGAAGCTTTCTTT. Translation: CASSWKPRDFTEAFF.

The chain joins TRBV19 to TRBJ2-3; 9 bases line up with TRBD2. This CDR3 contains 18 residues. Germline-derived CDR1 and CDR2 are LNHDA and SQIVND (reference sequence). V shed 7 bases, J shed 5 bases, and the junction held 19 bases outside the gene matches. CDR3 sequence (DNA): TGTGCCAGTACGGCGGAGGGCTTGGCGGGAGGGCCGGTAGATACGCAGTATTTT. It encodes CASTAEGLAGGPVDTQYF.

This rearrangement joins TRBV5-1 to TRBJ2-7; 7 bases are a match to TRBD1. With V trimmed by 2 bases and J by 2 bases, 4 bases remained unmatched. The CDR3 extends over 14 amino acids. The germline gives CDR1 SGHRS, CDR2 YFSETQ. The CDR3 DNA follows: TGCGCCAGCAGCTTCATGACAGGGACCTACGAGCAGTACTTC. Translation: CASSFMTGTYEQYF.

The chain couples TRBV30 to TRBJ2-1; D is unresolved. CDR3 size: 14 residues. Germline V gene lookup returns CDR1 GTSNPN and CDR2 SVGIG (reference sequence). V dropped 3 bases and J dropped 7 bases, with 16 bases sitting between them. CDR3 DNA: TGTGCCTGGAGCCTTACAAATCTAGGTAATGAGCAGTTCTTC. This translates into CAWSLTNLGNEQFF.

This chain uses TRBV6-5 with TRBJ2-1; D possibly uses TRBD1 or TRBD2 (7 bases each). This CDR3 has 15 amino acids. The V end was cut by 2 bases, the J end by 4 bases, with 12 bases between. CDR1 and CDR2 from the germline V gene are MNHEY and SVGAGI. CDR3 DNA sequence: TGTGCCAGCAGTTACGGGGGGGGACAGTACAATGAGCAGTTCTTC. Its translation is CASSYGGGQYNEQFF.

A single count supports this clone. At the DNA level, this CDR3 is encoded by other sequences in the same sample as well. The chain links TRBV6-5 to TRBJ2-7; maybe TRBD2 (6 bases). Trimming cost V 0 bases and J 3 bases, with 9 bases left between them. CDR1 and CDR2 (germline): MNHEY, SVGAGI. The CDR3 sequence is 14 residues long. CDR3 sequence reads: CASSYSPGDYEQYF. The CDR3 nucleotides are TGTGCCAGCAGTTACTCCCCGGGGGACTACGAGCAGTACTTC.

The rearrangement links TRBV13 to TRBJ1-2, with D tentatively TRBD1 (5 bases). V lost 2 bases to trimming and J lost 2 bases, with 6 bases between them. Germline V gives CDR1 PRHDT, CDR2 FYEKMQ (reference sequence). The CDR3 has 13 amino acids. CDR3 amino acids: CASSLRGNYGYTF. CDR3 coding DNA: TGTGCCAGCAGCTTACGGGGGAACTATGGCTACACCTTC.

The chain links TRBV5-5 to TRBJ1-2, with TRBD1 identical over 10 bases. The CDR3 is made up of 13 amino acids. Germline CDR1 and CDR2: SGHKS and YYEKEE (reference sequence). The V and J ends lost 2 bases and 7 bases, in that order; junction bases with no gene match: 2. CDR3 region: CASSFGTGVGYTF. The CDR3 DNA reads TGTGCCAGCAGCTTCGGGACAGGGGTTGGCTACACCTTC.